One sample yielded the 7 T cell receptor beta chains listed below, sequenced in a study of vaccination and CD4 T cells after COVID-19. These receptors have no identified antigens. The treatment here: roughly 10-day PBMC culture with coronavirus spike peptide pools or control peptides (ViraFEST assay). The Oncomine TCR Beta short-read assay was applied to DNA of cultured CD4+ T cells. TCRdb reprocessed the PCR reads with MiXCR, giving one entry per CDR3 protein. This table holds about 18,000 distinct CDR3 sequences, approximately 70% found once. The sequenced sample consisted of CD4+ T cells from blood, cultured in vitro. The receptors were sampled from a human donor who had recovered from COVID-19.

The chain links TRBV21-1 to TRBJ2-7; TRBD2 is the table's D call and was not checked against the DNA. TRBV21-1 is assigned pseudogene status. This CDR3 spans 14 amino acids. The CDR3 DNA is TGTGCCAGCAGAAGACTAGCTCCTAGGCGGGAGCAGTACTTC. Residues: CASRRLAPRREQYF.

Of note for this clonotype: Sequence at one end of the junction differs from germline and may be a read error. The chain carries TRBV19 and TRBJ2-2, with TRBD1 matching 8 bases. The CDR3 sequence is 18 residues long. Germline V gives CDR1 LNHDA, CDR2 SQIVND (reference sequence). CDR3 DNA: TGTGCCAGTAGTAGAAGGACAGGGTCGTCTGGGAACGCCGGGGAGCTGTTTTTT. Translated: CASSRRTGSSGNAGELFF.

The J gene is TRBJ2-1, the V gene TRBV11-2; no clear D. The ends were cut back, 1 base at V and 5 bases at J, with 9 bases in the middle. Per germline, CDR1 SGHAT and CDR2 FQNNGV. This CDR3 contains 14 residues. CDR3: CASSLGIRDNEQFF. The CDR3 coding sequence is TGTGCCAGCAGCTTAGGAATCCGGGACAATGAGCAGTTCTTC.

This clonotype was counted a few times. Here the CDR3 DNA reads TGTGCCAGCAGCTCTCCTTTAAACCGGGACAGGGGTGGCTACACCTTC. Its protein product is CASSSPLNRDRGGYTF. The V gene is TRBV7-2, the J gene TRBJ1-2; 10 nucleotides match TRBD1. The CDR3 extends over 16 amino acids. The germline gives CDR1 SGHTA, CDR2 FQGNSA. Trimming cost V 4 bases and J 7 bases; bases outside gene matches: 12.

The rearrangement uses TRBV14 and TRBJ1-1; the D is unclear. The length of the CDR3 is 15 residues. Germline CDR1 SGHDN, CDR2 FVKESK. Trimming left V 4 bases short and J 2 bases short, with 14 bases between. In DNA, the CDR3 is TGTGCCAGCAGCCCCCTTGTGGGAGTAAACACTGAAGCTTTCTTT. Its translation is CASSPLVGVNTEAFF.

The genes are TRBV29-1 and TRBJ1-2, with 12 bases aligning to TRBD1. There are 18 residues in the CDR3. Germline V lookup: CDR1 SQVTM, CDR2 ANQGSEA. The J segment lost 7 bases and the V segment lost 4 bases, leaving 19 bases of the junction unmatched. CDR3 residues: CSVGSGPLAGTGGSGYTF. DNA of the CDR3: TGCAGCGTTGGTAGCGGTCCCCTAGCCGGGACAGGGGGCTCTGGCTACACCTTC.

The chain carries TRBV18 and TRBJ1-5, with TRBD1 matching over 8 bases. The CDR3 sequence is 15 residues long. V lost 2 bases and J lost 3; bases outside the gene matches: 3. CDR1 and CDR2 (germline): KGHSH, LQKENI. CDR3 region: CASSPLDRVNQPQHF. The CDR3 nucleotides are TGTGCCAGCTCACCATTGGACAGGGTCAATCAGCCCCAGCATTTT.